One sample yielded the 18 T cell receptor beta chains listed below, sequenced in a study of blood T cell repertoires in COVID-19. Only in-frame clones appear in the TCRdb table, and some are missing; sequencing was by immunoSEQ multiplex PCR. The sample gives 170,000 or so clones, 85% to 90% of which show up once; 2.5% to 3% is in the top ten. Sequencing was carried out using peripheral blood. These receptors all stem from a man aged 40-49 years with active or convalescent COVID-19.

The chain combines TRBV13 with TRBJ2-5; 7 positions match TRBD2. Unmatched junction bases numbered 5, after V lost 5 bases and J lost 5 bases. This CDR3 comprises 13 residues. The germline CDR1 and CDR2 sequences are PRHDT and FYEKMQ (reference sequence). Here the CDR3 DNA reads TGTGCCAGCAGCCTCCGGGGGGAGGAGACCCAGTACTTC. It encodes CASSLRGEETQYF.

The genes are TRBV15 and TRBJ1-5; D is perhaps TRBD1 (6 bases). Trimming stripped 5 bases from V and 1 base from J, with 12 bases between. The CDR3 has 15 residues. Germline CDR1 reads LNHNV; CDR2 reads YYDKDF (reference sequence). CDR3 sequence (DNA): TGTGCCACCAGCGGACAGTTCGGAAGCAATCAGCCCCAGCATTTT. Translation: CATSGQFGSNQPQHF.

The chain carries TRBV6-5 and TRBJ1-6; D is possibly TRBD1 (6 bases). V was shortened by 7 bases and J by 5 bases, with 12 bases between the two germline ends. The CDR3 contains 14 residues. CDR1 is MNHEY, CDR2 SVGAGI, per germline. CDR3: CASKPGQNNSPLHF. The CDR3 DNA follows: TGTGCCAGCAAGCCGGGACAAAATAATTCACCCCTCCACTTT.

This rearrangement joins TRBV24-1 to TRBJ2-3; 9 positions match TRBD2. CDR1 and CDR2 from the germline V gene are KGHDR and SFDVKD. The CDR3 has 17 amino acids. The V segment lost 1 base and the J segment 6 bases; nucleotides outside the gene matches: 10. The CDR3 here is CATSDFGLAGPPDTQYF. The CDR3 DNA reads TGTGCCACCAGTGATTTTGGGCTAGCGGGGCCCCCGGATACGCAGTATTTT.

Only one count was recorded for this clone. The chain couples TRBV2 to TRBJ1-6, with 7 positions matching TRBD1. Per germline, CDR1 SNHLY and CDR2 FYNNEI. V shed 9 bases, J shed 8 bases, and the junction held 10 bases outside the gene matches. The CDR3 runs 14 residues. The CDR3 loop reads CARGGPAGYSPLHF. The CDR3 bases are TGTGCCAGAGGGGGCCCGGCAGGGTATTCACCCCTCCACTTT.

The chain has TRBV18 and TRBJ2-3; 8 positions match TRBD2. Germline V gene data show CDR1 as KGHSH and CDR2 as LQKENI. The CDR3 has 19 amino acids. V was pared by 0 bases and J by 1 base, with 12 bases of the junction left unmatched. This CDR3 is CASSPPPRGGHRGTDTQYF. The CDR3 coding sequence is TGTGCCAGCTCACCACCCCCCCGGGGGGGCCATCGAGGCACAGATACGCAGTATTTT.

The chain joins TRBV5-4 to TRBJ2-2; TRBD2 matches 8 bases. CDR1 and CDR2 (germline): SGHNT, YYREEE (reference sequence). V shed 1 base, J shed 2 bases, and the junction held 1 base outside the gene matches. There are 15 residues in the CDR3. The CDR3 loop is CASSLRGGNTGELFF. For the CDR3, the DNA is TGTGCCAGCAGCTTGCGGGGGGGCAACACCGGGGAGCTGTTTTTT.

This clone appeared a single time. This chain connects TRBV4-1 to TRBJ2-3; the D gene is possibly TRBD2 (5 bases). CDR3 size: 17 residues. V lost 0 bases and J lost 4, with 17 bases in between. Germline V gene lookup returns CDR1 MGHRA and CDR2 YSYEKL. The CDR3 bases are TGCGCCAGCAGCCAAGATAGGAGACTGACTACCCCAGATACGCAGTATTTT. Amino acids: CASSQDRRLTTPDTQYF.

This sequence joins TRBV7-9 and TRBJ1-1, with D uncertain. CDR3 length: 14 residues. The germline CDR1 and CDR2 sequences are SEHNR and FQNEAQ (reference sequence). The V gene lost 7 bases and the J gene lost 0 bases, with 12 bases spanning the gap. The DNA for the CDR3 is TGTGCCAGCACCTTCTTTAGCTTGAACACTGAAGCTTTCTTT. It translates to CASTFFSLNTEAFF.

This clone occurred a few times. This sequence joins TRBV4-1 and TRBJ1-1; no definite D call. Germline V CDR1 and CDR2: MGHRA, YSYEKL. V dropped 1 base and J dropped 1 base, with 13 bases sitting between them. The length of the CDR3 is 16 residues. CDR3 amino acids: CASSQGVLAENTEAFF. DNA for the CDR3: TGCGCCAGCAGCCAAGGGGTCTTAGCGGAGAACACTGAAGCTTTCTTT.

V and J are TRBV18 and TRBJ1-6; 8 positions match TRBD1. CDR1 and CDR2 (germline): KGHSH, LQKENI. The CDR3 length is 16 residues. V lost 0 bases, J lost 7 bases, and 5 bases stayed unmatched. CDR3 bases: TGTGCCAGCTCACCACCAGGTGGGACAGGAAATTCACCCCTCCACTTT. Residues: CASSPPGGTGNSPLHF. The whole variable domain, filled in from reference TRBV18 and TRBJ1-6, reads NAGVMQNPRHLVRRRGQEARLRCSPMKGHSHVYWYRQLPEEGLKFMVYLQKENIIDESGMPKERFSAEFPKEGPSILRIQQVVRGDSAAYFCASSPPGGTGNSPLHFGNGTRLTVT.

V is TRBV9 and J is TRBJ1-2; weak D call: TRBD1 (6 bases). This CDR3 is built from 16 residues. Trimming took off 0 bases at V and 8 bases at J, with 20 bases between the two ends. The germline V gene encodes CDR1 SGDLS and CDR2 YYNGEE. Here the CDR3 DNA reads TGTGCCAGCAGCGTAGAGGGCCACAGACAGGCGAGGGGCTACACCTTC. Protein: CASSVEGHRQARGYTF.

The chain joins TRBV19 to TRBJ2-4, with TRBD1 matching 7 bases. Germline-derived CDR1 and CDR2 are LNHDA and SQIVND (reference sequence). CDR3 length equals 12 residues. Trimming removed 6 bases from V and 7 bases from J; junction bases left unmatched: 3. The CDR3 protein is CASRAQGNIQYF. For the CDR3, the DNA is TGTGCCAGTAGGGCACAGGGGAACATTCAGTACTTC.

The chain recombines TRBV12-3 or TRBV12-4 with TRBJ1-4; D is unclear. The V end lost 4 bases, the J end lost 8 bases, and 11 bases lay between the germline ends. The CDR3 has 13 amino acids. CDR3 loop: CASSSKGGEKLFF. As DNA, the CDR3 is TGTGCCAGCAGTTCCAAGGGAGGGGAAAAACTGTTTTTT.

The table lists this clone with a count of one. The chain has TRBV5-4 and TRBJ1-2; D unresolved. The CDR3 has 15 amino acids. The V end was cut by 4 bases, the J end by 4 bases, with 17 bases between. Germline assignment: CDR1 SGHNT and CDR2 YYREEE (reference sequence). CDR3 loop: CASSQLGSLLYGYTF. The CDR3 nucleotides read TGTGCCAGCAGCCAACTAGGGAGCCTCCTCTATGGCTACACCTTC. Full variable domain (outside the CDR3, taken from reference TRBV5-4 and TRBJ1-2): ETGVTQSPTHLIKTRGQQVTLRCSSQSGHNTVSWYQQALGQGPQFIFQYYREEENGRGNFPPRFSGLQFPNYSSELNVNALELDDSALYLCASSQLGSLLYGYTFGSGTRLTVV.

The CDR3 DNA sequence: TGTGCCAGCAGCGTAGTCAGACAGGGTAAGTTCTTC. Encoded protein: CASSVVRQGKFF. The chain couples TRBV9 to TRBJ2-1; 7 bases align to TRBD1. Germline V lookup: CDR1 SGDLS, CDR2 YYNGEE. V shed 0 bases, J shed 14 bases, and the junction held 5 bases outside the gene matches. The CDR3 contains 12 residues.

This rearrangement joins TRBV11-3 to TRBJ1-1; D gene ambiguous. V dropped 3 bases and J dropped 0 bases, with 17 bases sitting between them. Germline V gene sequence: CDR1 SGHNT, CDR2 YENEEA. This CDR3 spans 17 amino acids. In DNA form, the CDR3 reads TGTGCCAGCAGCTTTATCGGGGAGTTTTCAATGAACACTGAAGCTTTCTTT. It codes for CASSFIGEFSMNTEAFF.

The CDR3 protein is CASSGGLGSNEQFF. For the CDR3, the DNA is TGTGCCAGTAGTGGAGGGCTAGGTAGCAATGAGCAGTTCTTC. The J gene is TRBJ2-1, the V gene TRBV19; tentatively, D is TRBD2 (6 bases). Per germline, CDR1 LNHDA and CDR2 SQIVND (reference sequence). Trimming shortened V by 5 bases and J by 6 bases, and 14 bases separated the two germline ends. The CDR3 covers 14 residues.